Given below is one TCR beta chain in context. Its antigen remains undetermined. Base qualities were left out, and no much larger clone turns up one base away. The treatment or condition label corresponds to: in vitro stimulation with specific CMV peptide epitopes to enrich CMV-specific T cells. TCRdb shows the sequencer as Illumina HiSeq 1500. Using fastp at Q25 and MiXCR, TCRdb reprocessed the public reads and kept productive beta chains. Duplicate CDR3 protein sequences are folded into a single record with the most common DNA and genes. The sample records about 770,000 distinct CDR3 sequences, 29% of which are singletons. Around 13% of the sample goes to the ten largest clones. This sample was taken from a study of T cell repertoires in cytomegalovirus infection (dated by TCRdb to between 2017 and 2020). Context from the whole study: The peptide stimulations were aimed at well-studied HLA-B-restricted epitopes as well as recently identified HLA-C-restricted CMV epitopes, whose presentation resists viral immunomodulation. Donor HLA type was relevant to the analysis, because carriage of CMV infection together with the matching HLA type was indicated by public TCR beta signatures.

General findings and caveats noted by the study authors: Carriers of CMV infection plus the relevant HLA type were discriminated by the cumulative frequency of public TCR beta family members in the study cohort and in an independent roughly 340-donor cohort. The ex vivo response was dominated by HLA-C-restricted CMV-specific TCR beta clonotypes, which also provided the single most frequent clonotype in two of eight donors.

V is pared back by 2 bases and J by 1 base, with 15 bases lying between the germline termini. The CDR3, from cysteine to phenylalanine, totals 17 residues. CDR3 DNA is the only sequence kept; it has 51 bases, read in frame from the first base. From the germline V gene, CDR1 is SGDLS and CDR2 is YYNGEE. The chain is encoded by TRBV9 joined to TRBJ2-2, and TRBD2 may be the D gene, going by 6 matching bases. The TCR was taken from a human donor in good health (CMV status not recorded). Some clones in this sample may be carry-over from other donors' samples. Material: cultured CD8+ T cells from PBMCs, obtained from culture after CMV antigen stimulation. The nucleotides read TGTGCCAGCAGCGTCCCAAGTCGCGGGGTGAACACCGGGGAGCTGTTTTTT. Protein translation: CASSVPSRGVNTGELFF.